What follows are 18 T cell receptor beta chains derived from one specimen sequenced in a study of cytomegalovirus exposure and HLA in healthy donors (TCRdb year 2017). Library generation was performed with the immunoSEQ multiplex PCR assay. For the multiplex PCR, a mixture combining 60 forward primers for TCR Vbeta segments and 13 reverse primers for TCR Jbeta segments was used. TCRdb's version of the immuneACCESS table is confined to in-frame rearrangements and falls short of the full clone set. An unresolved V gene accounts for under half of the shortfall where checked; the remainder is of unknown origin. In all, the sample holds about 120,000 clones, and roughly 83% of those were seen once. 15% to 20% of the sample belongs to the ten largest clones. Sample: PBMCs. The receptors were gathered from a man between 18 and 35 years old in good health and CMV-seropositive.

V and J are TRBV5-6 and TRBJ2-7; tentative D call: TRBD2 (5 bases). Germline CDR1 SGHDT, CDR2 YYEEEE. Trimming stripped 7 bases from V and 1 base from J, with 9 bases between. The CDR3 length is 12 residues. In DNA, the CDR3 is TGTGCCAGCTCCGAGGGTTCCTACGAGCAGTACTTC. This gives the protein CASSEGSYEQYF.

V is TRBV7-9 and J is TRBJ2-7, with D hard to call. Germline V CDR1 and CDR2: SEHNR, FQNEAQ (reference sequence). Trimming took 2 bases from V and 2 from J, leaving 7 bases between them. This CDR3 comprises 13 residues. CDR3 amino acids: CASSLQQTYEQYF. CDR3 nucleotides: TGTGCCAGCAGCTTACAACAGACCTACGAGCAGTACTTC.

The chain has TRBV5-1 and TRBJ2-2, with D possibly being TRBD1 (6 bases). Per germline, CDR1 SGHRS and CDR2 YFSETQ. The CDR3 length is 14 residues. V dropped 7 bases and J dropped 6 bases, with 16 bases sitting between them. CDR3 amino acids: CASRATTGSGELFF. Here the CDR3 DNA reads TGCGCCAGCCGCGCAACCACAGGGTCCGGGGAGCTGTTTTTT.

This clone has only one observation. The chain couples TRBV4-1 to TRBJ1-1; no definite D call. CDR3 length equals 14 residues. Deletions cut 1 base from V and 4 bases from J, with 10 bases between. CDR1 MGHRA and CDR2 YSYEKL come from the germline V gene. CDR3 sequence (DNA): TGCGCCAGCAGCCAAGTCGGGATGGCCACTGAAGCTTTCTTT. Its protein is CASSQVGMATEAFF.

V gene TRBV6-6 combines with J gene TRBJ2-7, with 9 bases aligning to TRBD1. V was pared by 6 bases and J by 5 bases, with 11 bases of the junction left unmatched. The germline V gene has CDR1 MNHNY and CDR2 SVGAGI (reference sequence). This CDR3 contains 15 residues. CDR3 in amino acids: CASSNPGQGRDEQYF. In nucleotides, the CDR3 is TGTGCCAGCAGCAACCCCGGACAGGGGAGGGACGAGCAGTACTTC.

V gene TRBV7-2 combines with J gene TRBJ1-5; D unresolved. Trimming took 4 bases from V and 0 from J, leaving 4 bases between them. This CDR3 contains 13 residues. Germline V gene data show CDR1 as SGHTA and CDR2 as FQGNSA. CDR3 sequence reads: CASSYLSNQPQHF. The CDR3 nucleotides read TGTGCCAGCAGCTATCTTAGCAATCAGCCCCAGCATTTT.

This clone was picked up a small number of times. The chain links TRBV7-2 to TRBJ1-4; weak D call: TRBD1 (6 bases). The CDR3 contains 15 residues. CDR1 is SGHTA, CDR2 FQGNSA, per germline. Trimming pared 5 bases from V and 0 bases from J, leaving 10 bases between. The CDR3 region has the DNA TGTGCCAGCAGCCCCGGGACAACAACTAATGAAAAACTGTTTTTT. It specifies CASSPGTTTNEKLFF.

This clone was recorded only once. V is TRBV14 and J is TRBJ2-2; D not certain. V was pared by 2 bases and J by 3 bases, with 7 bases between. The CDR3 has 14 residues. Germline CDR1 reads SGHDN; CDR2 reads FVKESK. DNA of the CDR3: TGTGCCAGCAGCCAAACACAGTACACCGGGGAGCTGTTTTTT. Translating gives CASSQTQYTGELFF.

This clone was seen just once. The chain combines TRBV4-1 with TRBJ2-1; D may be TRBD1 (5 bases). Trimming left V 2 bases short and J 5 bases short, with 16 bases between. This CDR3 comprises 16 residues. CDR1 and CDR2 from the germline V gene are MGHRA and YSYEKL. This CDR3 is CASSQRFFTGDNEQFF. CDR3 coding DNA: TGCGCCAGCAGCCAAAGGTTTTTTACAGGAGACAATGAGCAGTTCTTC.

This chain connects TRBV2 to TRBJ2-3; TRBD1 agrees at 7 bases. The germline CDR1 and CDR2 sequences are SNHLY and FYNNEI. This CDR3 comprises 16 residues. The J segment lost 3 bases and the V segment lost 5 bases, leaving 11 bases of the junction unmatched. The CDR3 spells CASSSKGPGQTDTQYF. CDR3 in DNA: TGTGCCAGCAGTTCTAAGGGACCGGGACAGACAGATACGCAGTATTTT.

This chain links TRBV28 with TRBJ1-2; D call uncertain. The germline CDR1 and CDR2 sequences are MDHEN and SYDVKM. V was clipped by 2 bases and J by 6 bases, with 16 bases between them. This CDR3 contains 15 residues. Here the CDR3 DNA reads TGTGCCAGCAGTTTAACGGGCCTCGAGGGCCATGGCTACACCTTC. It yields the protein CASSLTGLEGHGYTF.

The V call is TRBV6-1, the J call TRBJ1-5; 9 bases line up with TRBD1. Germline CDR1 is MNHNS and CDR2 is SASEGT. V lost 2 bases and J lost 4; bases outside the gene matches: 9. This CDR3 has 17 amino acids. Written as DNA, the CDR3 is TGTGCCAGCAGTGAAACCGAAACAGGGGGCTTGAATCAGCCCCAGCATTTT. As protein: CASSETETGGLNQPQHF.

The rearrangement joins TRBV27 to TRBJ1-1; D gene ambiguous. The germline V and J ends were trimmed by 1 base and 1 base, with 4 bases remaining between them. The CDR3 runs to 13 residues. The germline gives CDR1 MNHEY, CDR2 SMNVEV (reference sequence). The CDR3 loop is CASSLLSNTEAFF. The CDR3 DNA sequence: TGTGCCAGCAGTTTATTATCGAACACTGAAGCTTTCTTT.

Here the CDR3 reads CASSLTGSNTDTQYF. The CDR3 nucleotides read TGTGCCAGCAGCCTGACGGGGAGTAATACAGATACGCAGTATTTT. This chain links TRBV7-6 with TRBJ2-3; perhaps TRBD2 as D (5 bases). The germline V gene encodes CDR1 SGHVS and CDR2 FNYEAQ. This CDR3 comprises 15 residues. Trimming left V 5 bases short and J 3 bases short, with 15 bases between.

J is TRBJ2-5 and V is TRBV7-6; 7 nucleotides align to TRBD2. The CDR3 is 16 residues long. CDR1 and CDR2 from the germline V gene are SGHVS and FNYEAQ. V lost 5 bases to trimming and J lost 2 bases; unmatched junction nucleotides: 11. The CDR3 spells CASSPLVGSGQETQYF. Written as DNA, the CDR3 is TGTGCCAGCAGCCCCCTCGTGGGTAGCGGGCAAGAGACCCAGTACTTC.

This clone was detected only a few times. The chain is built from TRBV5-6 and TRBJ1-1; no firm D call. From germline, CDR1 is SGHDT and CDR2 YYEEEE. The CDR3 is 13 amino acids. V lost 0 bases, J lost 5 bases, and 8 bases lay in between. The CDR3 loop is CASSLAGKTEAFF. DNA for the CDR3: TGTGCCAGCAGCTTGGCCGGGAAGACTGAAGCTTTCTTT.

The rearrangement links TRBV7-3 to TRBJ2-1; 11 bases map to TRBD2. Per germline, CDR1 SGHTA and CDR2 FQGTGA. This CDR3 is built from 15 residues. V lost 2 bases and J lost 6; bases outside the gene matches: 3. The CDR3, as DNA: TGTGCCAGCAGCTTACTAGCGGGGGGTTTCAATGAGCAGTTCTTC. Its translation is CASSLLAGGFNEQFF.

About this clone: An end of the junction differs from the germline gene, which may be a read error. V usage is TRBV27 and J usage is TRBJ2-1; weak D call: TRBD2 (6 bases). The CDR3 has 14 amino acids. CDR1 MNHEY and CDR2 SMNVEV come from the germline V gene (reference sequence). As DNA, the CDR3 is TGTGCCAGCGGTTTCGGACTAAGCCACAATGAGCAGTTCTTC. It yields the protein CASGFGLSHNEQFF.